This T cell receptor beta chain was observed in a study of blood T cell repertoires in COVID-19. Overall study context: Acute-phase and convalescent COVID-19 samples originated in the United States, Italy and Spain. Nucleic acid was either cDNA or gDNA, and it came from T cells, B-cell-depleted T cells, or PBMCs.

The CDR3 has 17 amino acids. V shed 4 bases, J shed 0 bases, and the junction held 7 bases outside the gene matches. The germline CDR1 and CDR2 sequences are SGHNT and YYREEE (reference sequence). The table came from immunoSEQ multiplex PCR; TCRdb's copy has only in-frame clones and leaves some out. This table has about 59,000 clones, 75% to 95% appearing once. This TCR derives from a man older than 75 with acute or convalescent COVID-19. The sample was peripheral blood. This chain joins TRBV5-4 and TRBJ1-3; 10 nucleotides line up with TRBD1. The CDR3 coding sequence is TGTGCCAGCAGCCCGGGACAGGGGATTAGCTCTGGAAACACCATATATTTT. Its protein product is CASSPGQGISSGNTIYF.